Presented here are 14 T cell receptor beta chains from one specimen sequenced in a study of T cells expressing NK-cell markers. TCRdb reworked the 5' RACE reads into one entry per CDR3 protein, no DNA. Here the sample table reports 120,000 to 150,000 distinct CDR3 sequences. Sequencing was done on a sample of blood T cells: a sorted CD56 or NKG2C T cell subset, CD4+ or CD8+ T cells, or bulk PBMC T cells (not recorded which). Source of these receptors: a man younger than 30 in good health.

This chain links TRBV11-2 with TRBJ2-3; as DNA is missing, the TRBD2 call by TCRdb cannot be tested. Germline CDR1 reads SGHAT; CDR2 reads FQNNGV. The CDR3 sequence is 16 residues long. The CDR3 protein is CASNTGASGNTDTQYF.

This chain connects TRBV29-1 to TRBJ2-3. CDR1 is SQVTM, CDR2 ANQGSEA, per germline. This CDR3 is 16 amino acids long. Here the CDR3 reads CSVEGYRAPSTDTQYF.

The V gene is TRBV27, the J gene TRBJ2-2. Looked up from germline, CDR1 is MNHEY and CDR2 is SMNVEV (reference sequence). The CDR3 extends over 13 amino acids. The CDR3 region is CASSLSASGELFF.

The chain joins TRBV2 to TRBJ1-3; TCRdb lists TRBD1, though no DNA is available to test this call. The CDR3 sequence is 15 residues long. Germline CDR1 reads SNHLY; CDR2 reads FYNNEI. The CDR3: CASGLTGAPGNTIYF. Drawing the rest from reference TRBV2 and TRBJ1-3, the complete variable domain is EPEVTQTPSHQVTQMGQEVILRCVPISNHLYFYWYRQILGQKVEFLVSFYNNEISEKSEIFDDQFSVERPDGSNFTLKIRSTKLEDSAMYFCASGLTGAPGNTIYFGEGSWLTVV.

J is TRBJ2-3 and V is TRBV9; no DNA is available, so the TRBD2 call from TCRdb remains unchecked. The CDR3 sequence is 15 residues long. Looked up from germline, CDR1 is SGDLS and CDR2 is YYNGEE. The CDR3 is CASSVVAGETDTQYF.

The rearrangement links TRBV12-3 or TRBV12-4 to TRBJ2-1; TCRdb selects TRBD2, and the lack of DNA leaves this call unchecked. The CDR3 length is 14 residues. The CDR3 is CASNSAGSYNEQFF.

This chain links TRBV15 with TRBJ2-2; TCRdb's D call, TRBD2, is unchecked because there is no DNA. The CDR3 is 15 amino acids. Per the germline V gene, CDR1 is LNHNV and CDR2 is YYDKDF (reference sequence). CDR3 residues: CATKEGPSGTGELFF.

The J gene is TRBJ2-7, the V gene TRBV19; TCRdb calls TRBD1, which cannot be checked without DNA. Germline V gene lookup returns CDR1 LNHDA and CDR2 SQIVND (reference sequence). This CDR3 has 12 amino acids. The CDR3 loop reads CASGQGTYEQYF.

Here the CDR3 reads CASSEQTRPIYEQYF. This chain links TRBV6-1 with TRBJ2-7. Germline lookup yields CDR1 MNHNS and CDR2 SASEGT. There are 15 residues in the CDR3.

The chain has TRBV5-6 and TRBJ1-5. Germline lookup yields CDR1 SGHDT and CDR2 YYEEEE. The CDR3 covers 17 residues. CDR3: CASSLAQWQGPNQPQHF.

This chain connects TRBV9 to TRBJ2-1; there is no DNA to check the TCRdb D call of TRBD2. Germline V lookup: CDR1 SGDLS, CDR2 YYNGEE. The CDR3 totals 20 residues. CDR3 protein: CASSVSAGPSKLAEYNEQFF.

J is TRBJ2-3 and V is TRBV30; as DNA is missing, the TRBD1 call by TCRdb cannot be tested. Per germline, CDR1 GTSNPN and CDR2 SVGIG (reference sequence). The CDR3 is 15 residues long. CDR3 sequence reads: CAWSVGTSSTDTQYF.

This chain's CDR3 is CASSQDLAGGTYEQYF. The V and J genes are TRBV4-3 and TRBJ2-7; TCRdb selects TRBD2, and the lack of DNA leaves this call unchecked. Germline V gives CDR1 LGHNA, CDR2 YSLEER. The CDR3 contains 16 residues.

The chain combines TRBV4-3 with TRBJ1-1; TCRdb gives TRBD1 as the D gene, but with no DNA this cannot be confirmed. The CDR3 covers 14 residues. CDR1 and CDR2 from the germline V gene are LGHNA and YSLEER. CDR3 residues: CASSQDGGGVLAFF.